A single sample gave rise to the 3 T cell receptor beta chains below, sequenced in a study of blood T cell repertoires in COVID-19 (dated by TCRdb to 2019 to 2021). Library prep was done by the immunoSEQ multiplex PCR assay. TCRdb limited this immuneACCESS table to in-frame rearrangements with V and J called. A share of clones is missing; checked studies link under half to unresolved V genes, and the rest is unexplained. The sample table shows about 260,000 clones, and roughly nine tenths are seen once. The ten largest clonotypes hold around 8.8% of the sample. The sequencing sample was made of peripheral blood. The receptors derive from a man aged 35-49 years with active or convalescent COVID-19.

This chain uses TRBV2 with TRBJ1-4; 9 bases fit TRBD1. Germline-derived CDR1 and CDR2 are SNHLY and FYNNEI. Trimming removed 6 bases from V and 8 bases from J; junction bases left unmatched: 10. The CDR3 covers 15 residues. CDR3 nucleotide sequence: TGTGCCAGCAGCCGACCTACAGGGGGCGCGGAAAAACTGTTTTTT. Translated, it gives CASSRPTGGAEKLFF.

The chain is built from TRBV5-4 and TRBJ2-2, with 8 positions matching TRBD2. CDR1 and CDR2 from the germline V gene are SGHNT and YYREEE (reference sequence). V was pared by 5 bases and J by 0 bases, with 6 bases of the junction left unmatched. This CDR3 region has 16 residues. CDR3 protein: CASRGRGAANTGELFF. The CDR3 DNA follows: TGTGCCAGCAGAGGGCGGGGGGCCGCGAACACCGGGGAGCTGTTTTTT.

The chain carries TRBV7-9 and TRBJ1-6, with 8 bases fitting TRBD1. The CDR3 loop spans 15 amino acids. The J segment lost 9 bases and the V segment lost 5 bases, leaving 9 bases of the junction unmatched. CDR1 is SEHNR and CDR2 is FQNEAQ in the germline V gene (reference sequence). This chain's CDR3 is CASSATTGGSSPLHF. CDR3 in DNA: TGTGCCAGCAGCGCCACAACAGGGGGGAGTTCACCCCTCCACTTT.